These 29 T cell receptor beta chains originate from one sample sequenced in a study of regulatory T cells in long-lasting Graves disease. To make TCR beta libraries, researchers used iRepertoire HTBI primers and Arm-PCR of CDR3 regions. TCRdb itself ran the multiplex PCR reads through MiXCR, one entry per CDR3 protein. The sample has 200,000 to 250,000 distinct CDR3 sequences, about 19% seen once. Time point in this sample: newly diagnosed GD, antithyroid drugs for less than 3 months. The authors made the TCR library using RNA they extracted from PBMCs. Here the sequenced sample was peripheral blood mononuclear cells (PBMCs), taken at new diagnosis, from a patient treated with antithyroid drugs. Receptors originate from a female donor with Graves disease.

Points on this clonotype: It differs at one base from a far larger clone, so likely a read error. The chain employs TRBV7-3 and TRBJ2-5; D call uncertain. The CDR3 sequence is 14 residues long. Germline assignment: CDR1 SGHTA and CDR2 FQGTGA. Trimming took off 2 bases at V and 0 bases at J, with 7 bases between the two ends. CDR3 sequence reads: CASSLAQDQETQYF. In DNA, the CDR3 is TGTGCCAGCAGCTTAGCGCAGGACCAAGAGACCCAGTACTTC.

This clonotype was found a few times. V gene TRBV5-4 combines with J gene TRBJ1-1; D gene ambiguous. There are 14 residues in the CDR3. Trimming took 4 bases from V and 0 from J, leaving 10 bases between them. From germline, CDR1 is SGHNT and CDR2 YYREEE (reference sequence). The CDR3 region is CASSPSTVNTEAFF. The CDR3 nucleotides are TGTGCCAGCAGCCCTTCGACCGTGAACACTGAAGCTTTCTTT.

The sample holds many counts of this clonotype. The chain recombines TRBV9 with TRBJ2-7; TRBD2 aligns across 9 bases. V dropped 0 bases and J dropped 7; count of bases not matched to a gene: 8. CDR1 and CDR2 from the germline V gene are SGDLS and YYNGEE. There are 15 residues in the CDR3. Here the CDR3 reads CASSVEGGRAREQYF. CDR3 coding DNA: TGTGCCAGCAGCGTAGAAGGCGGGAGGGCGCGAGAGCAGTACTTC.

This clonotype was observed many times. Written as DNA, the CDR3 is TGTGCCAGCAGTGCGGACAGGGGCTATGGCTACACCTTC. Translation: CASSADRGYGYTF. The chain couples TRBV6-4 to TRBJ1-2; 9 positions agree with TRBD1. The junction had 1 base not matched to a gene; V was cut back by 4 bases and J by 4 bases. The CDR3 totals 13 residues. From germline, CDR1 is MRHNA and CDR2 SNTAGT.

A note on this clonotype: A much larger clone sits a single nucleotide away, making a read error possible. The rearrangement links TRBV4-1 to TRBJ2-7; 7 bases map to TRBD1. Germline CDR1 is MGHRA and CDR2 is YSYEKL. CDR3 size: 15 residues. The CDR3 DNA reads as TGCGCCAGCATCCAAGAGGACAGGAGCTCCTACGAGCAGTACTTC. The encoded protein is CASIQEDRSSYEQYF.

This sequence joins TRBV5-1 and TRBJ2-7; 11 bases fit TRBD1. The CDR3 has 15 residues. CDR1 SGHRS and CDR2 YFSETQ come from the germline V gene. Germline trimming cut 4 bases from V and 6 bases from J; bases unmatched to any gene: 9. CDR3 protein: CASSPGQGVRFEQYF. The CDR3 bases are TGCGCCAGCAGCCCGGGACAGGGGGTAAGGTTCGAGCAGTACTTC.

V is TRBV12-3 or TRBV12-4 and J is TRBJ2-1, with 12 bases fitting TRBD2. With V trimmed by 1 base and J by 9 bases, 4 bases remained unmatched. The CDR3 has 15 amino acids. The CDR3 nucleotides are TGTGCCAGCAGTTTAGGACTAGCGGGAGCGAGTGAGCAGTTCTTC. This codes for CASSLGLAGASEQFF.

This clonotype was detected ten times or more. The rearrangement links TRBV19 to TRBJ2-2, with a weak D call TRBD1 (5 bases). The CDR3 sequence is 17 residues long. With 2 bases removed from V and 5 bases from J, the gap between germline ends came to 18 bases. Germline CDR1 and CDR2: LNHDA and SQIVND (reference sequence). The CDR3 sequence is CASSINSRARGTGELFF. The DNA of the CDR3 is TGTGCCAGTAGTATAAACTCCAGGGCACGTGGAACCGGGGAGCTGTTTTTT.

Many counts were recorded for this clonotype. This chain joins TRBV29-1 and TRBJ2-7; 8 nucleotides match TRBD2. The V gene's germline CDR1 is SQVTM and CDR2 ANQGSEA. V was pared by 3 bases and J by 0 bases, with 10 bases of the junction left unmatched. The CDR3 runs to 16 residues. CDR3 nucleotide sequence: TGCAGCGTTGAGGCTACCCCCGGGGGGGGCTCCTACGAGCAGTACTTC. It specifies CSVEATPGGGSYEQYF.

The CDR3 DNA reads as TGTGCCAGCAGCTTACAAGGGGGACAGCCCCAGCATTTT. The encoded protein is CASSLQGGQPQHF. The rearrangement joins TRBV7-2 to TRBJ1-5; tentative D call: TRBD1 (6 bases). V was trimmed by 2 bases and J by 7 bases, leaving 9 bases between them. The length of the CDR3 is 13 residues. CDR1 is SGHTA and CDR2 is FQGNSA in the germline V gene.

The CDR3 DNA reads as TGTGCCTGGAGTGTACAGGGTGGTGATGAAAAACTGTTTTTT. Translated, it gives CAWSVQGGDEKLFF. This rearrangement joins TRBV30 to TRBJ1-4; possible D gene TRBD1, 6 bases. The CDR3 sequence is 14 residues long. Germline CDR1 reads GTSNPN; CDR2 reads SVGIG (reference sequence). V lost 0 bases to trimming and J lost 6 bases, with 11 bases between them.

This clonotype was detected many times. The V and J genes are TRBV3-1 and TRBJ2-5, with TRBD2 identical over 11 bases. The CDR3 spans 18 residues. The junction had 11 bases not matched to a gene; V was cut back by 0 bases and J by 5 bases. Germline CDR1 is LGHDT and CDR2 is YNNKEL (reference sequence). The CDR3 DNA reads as TGTGCCAGCAGCCAAGAAATTTTGCGACTAGCGGGGCCGGAGACCCAGTACTTC. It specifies CASSQEILRLAGPETQYF.

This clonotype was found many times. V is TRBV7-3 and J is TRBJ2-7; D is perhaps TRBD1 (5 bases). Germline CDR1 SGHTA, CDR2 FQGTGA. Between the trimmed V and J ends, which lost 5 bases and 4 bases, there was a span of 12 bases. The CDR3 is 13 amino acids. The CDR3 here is CASSQTPGYEQYF. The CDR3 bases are TGTGCCAGCAGCCAAACGCCAGGGTACGAGCAGTACTTC.

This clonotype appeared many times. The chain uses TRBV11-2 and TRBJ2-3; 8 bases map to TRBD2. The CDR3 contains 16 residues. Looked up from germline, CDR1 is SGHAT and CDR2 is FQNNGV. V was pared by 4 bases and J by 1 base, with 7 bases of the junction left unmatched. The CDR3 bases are TGTGCCAGCAGCTCTAGGGCAGCGGGGGGCACAGATACGCAGTATTTT. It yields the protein CASSSRAAGGTDTQYF.

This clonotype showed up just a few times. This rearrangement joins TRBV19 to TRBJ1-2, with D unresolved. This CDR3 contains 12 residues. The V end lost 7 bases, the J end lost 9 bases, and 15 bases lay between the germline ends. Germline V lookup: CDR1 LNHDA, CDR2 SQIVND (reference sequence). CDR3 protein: CASTPSGDRYTF. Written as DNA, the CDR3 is TGTGCCAGTACTCCTTCCGGGGATCGCTACACCTTC. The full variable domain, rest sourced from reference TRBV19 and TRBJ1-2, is DGGITQSPKYLFRKEGQNVTLSCEQNLNHDAMYWYRQDPGQGLRLIYYSQIVNDFQKGDIAEGYSVSREKKESFPLTVTSAQKNPTAFYLCASTPSGDRYTFGSGTRLTVV.

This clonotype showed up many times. The CDR3 protein is CASSPGGGLDTGELFF. The CDR3 DNA follows: TGTGCCAGCAGCCCCGGGGGGGGACTGGACACCGGGGAGCTGTTTTTT. This sequence joins TRBV11-2 and TRBJ2-2; the match to TRBD2 covers 8 bases. V lost 5 bases to trimming and J lost 3 bases; unmatched junction nucleotides: 8. Looked up from germline, CDR1 is SGHAT and CDR2 is FQNNGV. CDR3 size: 16 residues. Drawing the rest from reference TRBV11-2 and TRBJ2-2, the complete variable domain is EAGVAQSPRYKIIEKRQSVAFWCNPISGHATLYWYQQILGQGPKLLIQFQNNGVVDDSQLPKDRFSAERLKGVDSTLKIQPAKLEDSAVYLCASSPGGGLDTGELFFGEGSRLTVL.

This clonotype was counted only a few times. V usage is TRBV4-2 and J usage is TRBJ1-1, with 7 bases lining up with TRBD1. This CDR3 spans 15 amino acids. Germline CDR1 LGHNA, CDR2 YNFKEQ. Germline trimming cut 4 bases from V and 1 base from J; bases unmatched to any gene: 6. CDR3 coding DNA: TGTGCCAGCAGCCGGGAGGGACAGACGAACACTGAAGCTTTCTTT. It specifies CASSREGQTNTEAFF.

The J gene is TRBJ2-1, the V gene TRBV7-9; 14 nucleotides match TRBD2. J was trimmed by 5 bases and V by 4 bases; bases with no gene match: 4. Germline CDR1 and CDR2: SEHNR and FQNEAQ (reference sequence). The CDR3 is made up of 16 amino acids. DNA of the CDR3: TGTGCCAGCAGCTCTCGACTAGCGGGAGGGCACAATGAGCAGTTCTTC. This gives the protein CASSSRLAGGHNEQFF. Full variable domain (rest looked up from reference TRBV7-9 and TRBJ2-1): DTGVSQNPRHKITKRGQNVTFRCDPISEHNRLYWYRQTLGQGPEFLTYFQNEAQLEKSRLLSDRFSAERPKGSFSTLEIQRTEQGDSAMYLCASSSRLAGGHNEQFFGPGTRLTVL.

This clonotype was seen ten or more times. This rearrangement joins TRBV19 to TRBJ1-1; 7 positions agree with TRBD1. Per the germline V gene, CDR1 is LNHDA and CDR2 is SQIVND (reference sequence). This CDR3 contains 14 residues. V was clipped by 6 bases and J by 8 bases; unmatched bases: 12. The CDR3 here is CASSRSTGRGEAFF. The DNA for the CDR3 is TGTGCCAGTAGCCGATCGACAGGGAGAGGCGAAGCTTTCTTT.

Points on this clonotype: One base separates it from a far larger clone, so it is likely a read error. CDR3 nucleotide sequence: TGTGCCGGCAGCGATTTGGCCAGGGGGAACACTGAAGCTTTCTTT. Translating gives CAGSDLARGNTEAFF. V and J are TRBV9 and TRBJ2-3; possibly TRBD1 for D (6 bases). The assigned J gene may be wrong: the sequence end matches TRBJ1-1 better. The CDR3 runs 15 residues. The germline V gene encodes CDR1 SGDLS and CDR2 YYNGEE.

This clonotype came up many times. CDR3 sequence: CSVPGDHTGTSGRHEQFF. The CDR3 DNA sequence: TGCAGCGTCCCTGGGGATCATACCGGGACTAGCGGGAGGCATGAGCAGTTCTTC. The chain employs TRBV29-1 and TRBJ2-1; 15 bases map to TRBD2. The CDR3 is made up of 18 amino acids. Losses at the gene ends were 6 bases for V and 8 bases for J; bases not matched to a gene: 17. In germline, CDR1 is SQVTM, CDR2 ANQGSEA.

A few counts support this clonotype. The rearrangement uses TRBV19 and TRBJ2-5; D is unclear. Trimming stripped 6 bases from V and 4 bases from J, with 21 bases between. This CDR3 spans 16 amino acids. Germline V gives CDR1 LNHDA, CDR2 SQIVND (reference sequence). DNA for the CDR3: TGTGCCAGTAGCGAATTTATGGGTGGACGCCGAGAGACCCAGTACTTC. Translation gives CASSEFMGGRRETQYF.

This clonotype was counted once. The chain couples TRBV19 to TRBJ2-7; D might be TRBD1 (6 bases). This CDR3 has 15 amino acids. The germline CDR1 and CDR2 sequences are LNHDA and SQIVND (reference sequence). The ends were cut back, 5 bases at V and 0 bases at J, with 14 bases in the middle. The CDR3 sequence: CASSVLQGFSYEQYF. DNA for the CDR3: TGTGCCAGTAGTGTGTTACAGGGTTTCTCCTACGAGCAGTACTTC.

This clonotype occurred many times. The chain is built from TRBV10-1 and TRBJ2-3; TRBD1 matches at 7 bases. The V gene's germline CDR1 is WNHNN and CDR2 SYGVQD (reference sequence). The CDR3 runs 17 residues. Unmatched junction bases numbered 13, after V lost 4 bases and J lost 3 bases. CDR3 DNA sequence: TGCGCCAGCAGTGGACCCCGAGGGGGCCGATTAACAGATACGCAGTATTTT. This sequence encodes CASSGPRGGRLTDTQYF.

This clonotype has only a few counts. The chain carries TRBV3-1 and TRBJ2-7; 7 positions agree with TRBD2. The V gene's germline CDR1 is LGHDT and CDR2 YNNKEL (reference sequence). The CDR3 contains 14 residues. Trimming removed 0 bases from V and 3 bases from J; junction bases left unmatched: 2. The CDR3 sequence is CASSQDRGVYEQYF. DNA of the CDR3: TGTGCCAGCAGCCAAGATCGGGGGGTCTACGAGCAGTACTTC.

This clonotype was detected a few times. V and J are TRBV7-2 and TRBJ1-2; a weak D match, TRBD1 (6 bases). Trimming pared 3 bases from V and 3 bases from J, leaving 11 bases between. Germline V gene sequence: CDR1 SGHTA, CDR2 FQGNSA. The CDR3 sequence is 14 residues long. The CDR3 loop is CASSFLDSYYGYTF. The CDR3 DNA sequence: TGTGCCAGCAGCTTTTTGGACAGCTACTATGGCTACACCTTC.

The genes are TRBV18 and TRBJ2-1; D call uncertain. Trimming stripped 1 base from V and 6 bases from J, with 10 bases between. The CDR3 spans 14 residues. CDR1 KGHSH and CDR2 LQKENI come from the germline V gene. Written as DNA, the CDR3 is TGTGCCAGCTCACCACTCGTGGGTTCCAATGAGCAGTTCTTC. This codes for CASSPLVGSNEQFF.

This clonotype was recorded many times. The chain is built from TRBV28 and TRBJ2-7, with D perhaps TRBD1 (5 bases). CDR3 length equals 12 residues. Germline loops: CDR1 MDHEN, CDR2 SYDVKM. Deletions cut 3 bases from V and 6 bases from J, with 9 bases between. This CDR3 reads CASSLRQTEQYF. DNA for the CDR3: TGTGCCAGCAGTTTGAGACAGACCGAGCAGTACTTC. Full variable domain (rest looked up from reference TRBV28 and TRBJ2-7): DVKVTQSSRYLVKRTGEKVFLECVQDMDHENMFWYRQDPGLGLRLIYFSYDVKMKEKGDIPEGYSVSREKKERFSLILESASTNQTSMYLCASSLRQTEQYFGPGTRLTVT.

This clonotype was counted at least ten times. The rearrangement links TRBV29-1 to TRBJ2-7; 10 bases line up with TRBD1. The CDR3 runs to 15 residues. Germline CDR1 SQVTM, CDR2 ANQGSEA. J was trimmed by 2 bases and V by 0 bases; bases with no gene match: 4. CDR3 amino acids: CSVEDETGGPYEQYF. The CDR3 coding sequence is TGCAGCGTTGAAGATGAGACAGGGGGCCCCTACGAGCAGTACTTC.